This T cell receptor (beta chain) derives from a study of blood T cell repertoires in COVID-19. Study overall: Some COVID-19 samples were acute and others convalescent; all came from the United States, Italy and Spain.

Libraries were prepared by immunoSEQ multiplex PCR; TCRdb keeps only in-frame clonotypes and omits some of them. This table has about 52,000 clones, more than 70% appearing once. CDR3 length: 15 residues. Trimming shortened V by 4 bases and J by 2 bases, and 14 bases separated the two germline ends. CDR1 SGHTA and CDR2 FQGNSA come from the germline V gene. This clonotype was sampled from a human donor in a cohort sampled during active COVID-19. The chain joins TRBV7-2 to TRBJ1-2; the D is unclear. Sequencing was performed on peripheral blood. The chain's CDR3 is CASSSYGTANYGYTF. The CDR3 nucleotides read TGTGCCAGCAGCTCCTATGGAACAGCAAACTATGGCTACACCTTC. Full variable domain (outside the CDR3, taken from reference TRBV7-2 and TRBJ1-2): GAGVSQSPSNKVTEKGKDVELRCDPISGHTALYWYRQSLGQGLEFLIYFQGNSAPDKSGLPSDRFSAERTGGSVSTLTIQRTQQEDSAVYLCASSSYGTANYGYTFGSGTRLTVV.